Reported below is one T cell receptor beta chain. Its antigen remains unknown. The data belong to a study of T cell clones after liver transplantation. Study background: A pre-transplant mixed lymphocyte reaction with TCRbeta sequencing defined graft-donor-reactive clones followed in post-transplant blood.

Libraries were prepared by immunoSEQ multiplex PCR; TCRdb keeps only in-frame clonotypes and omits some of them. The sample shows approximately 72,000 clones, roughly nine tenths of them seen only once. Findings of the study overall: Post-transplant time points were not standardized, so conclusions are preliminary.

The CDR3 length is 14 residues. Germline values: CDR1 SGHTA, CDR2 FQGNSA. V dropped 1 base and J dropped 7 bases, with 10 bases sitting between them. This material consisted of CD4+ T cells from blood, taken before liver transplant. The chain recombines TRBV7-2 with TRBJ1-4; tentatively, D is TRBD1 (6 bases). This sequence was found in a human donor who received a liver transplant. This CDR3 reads CASSLDRASEKLFF. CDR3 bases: TGTGCCAGCAGCTTAGACAGGGCGAGTGAAAAACTGTTTTTT. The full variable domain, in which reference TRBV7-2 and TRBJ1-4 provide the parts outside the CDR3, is GAGVSQSPSNKVTEKGKDVELRCDPISGHTALYWYRQSLGQGLEFLIYFQGNSAPDKSGLPSDRFSAERTGGSVSTLTIQRTQQEDSAVYLCASSLDRASEKLFFGSGTQLSVL.